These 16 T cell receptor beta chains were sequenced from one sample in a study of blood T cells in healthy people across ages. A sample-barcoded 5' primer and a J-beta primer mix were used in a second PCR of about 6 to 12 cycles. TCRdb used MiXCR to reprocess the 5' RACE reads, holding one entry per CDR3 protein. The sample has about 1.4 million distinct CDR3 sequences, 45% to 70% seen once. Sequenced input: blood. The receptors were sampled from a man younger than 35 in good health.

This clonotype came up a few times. The CDR3 here is CSVEAPVRGTYEQYF. The CDR3 coding sequence is TGCAGCGTTGAAGCACCGGTGCGGGGAACCTACGAGCAGTACTTC. The chain links TRBV29-1 to TRBJ2-7, with TRBD2 as a possible D gene (6 bases). Germline assignment: CDR1 SQVTM and CDR2 ANQGSEA. The CDR3 totals 15 residues. Trimming cost V 1 base and J 2 bases, with 15 bases left between them.

DNA of the CDR3: TGCAGCGTTGGAGGGACAGCCCTGACCTACGAGCAGTACTTC. Its protein product is CSVGGTALTYEQYF. The V gene is TRBV29-1, the J gene TRBJ2-7; 7 positions match TRBD1. Germline V gene lookup returns CDR1 SQVTM and CDR2 ANQGSEA. CDR3 length: 14 amino acids. Germline trimming cut 4 bases from V and 2 bases from J; bases unmatched to any gene: 8.

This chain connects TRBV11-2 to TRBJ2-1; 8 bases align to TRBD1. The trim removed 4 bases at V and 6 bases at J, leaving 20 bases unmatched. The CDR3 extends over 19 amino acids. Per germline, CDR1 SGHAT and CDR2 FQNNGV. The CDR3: CASSSSSTLSGQARNEQFF. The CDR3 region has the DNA TGTGCCAGCAGCTCCTCATCAACCCTATCGGGACAGGCCCGCAATGAGCAGTTCTTC.

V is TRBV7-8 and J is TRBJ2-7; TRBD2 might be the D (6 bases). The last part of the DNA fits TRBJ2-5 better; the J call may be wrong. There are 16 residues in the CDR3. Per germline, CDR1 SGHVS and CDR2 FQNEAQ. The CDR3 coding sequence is TGTGCCAGCAGCTTAGAGGAGGGCAGGGTCCCAGAGACCCAGTACTTC. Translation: CASSLEEGRVPETQYF.

The chain's CDR3 is CASSDGQGRDEQFF. The CDR3 bases are TGTGCCAGCAGTGACGGACAGGGGCGGGATGAGCAGTTCTTC. The gene calls are TRBV6-5 and TRBJ2-1; 9 nucleotides line up with TRBD1. Germline trimming cut 5 bases from V and 8 bases from J; bases unmatched to any gene: 7. Germline V gene sequence: CDR1 MNHEY, CDR2 SVGAGI. There are 14 residues in the CDR3.

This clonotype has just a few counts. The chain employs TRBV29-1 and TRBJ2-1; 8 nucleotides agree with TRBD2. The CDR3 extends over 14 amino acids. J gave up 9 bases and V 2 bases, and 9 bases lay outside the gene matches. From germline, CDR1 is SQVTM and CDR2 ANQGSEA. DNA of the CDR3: TGCAGCGTTGAAAGGAGCGGGAGTATGGGTGAGCAGTTCTTC. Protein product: CSVERSGSMGEQFF.

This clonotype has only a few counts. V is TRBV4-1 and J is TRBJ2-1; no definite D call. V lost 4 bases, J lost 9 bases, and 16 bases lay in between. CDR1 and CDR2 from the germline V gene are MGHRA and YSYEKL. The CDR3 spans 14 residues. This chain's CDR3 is CASSRAGLGSEQFF. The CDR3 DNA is TGCGCCAGCAGCCGGGCCGGCCTCGGAAGTGAGCAGTTCTTC.

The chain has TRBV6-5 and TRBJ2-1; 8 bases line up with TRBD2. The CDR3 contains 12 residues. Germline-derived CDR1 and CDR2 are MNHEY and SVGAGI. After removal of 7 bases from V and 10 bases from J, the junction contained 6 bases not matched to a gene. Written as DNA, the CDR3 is TGTGCCAGCAACGGGAGGGCCGGGGAGCAGTTCTTC. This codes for CASNGRAGEQFF.

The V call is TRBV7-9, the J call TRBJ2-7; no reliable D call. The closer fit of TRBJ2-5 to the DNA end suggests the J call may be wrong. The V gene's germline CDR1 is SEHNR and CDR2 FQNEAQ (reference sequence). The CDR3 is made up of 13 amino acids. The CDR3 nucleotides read TGTGCCAGCGAACGAGACGAGCAAGAGACCCAGTACTTC. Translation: CASERDEQETQYF.

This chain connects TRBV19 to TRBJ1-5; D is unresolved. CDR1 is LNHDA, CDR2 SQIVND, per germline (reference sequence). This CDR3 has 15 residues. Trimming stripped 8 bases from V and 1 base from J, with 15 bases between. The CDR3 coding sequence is TGTGCCAGTGGGATGGCCCGCGGGAGCAATCAGCCCCAGCATTTT. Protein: CASGMARGSNQPQHF. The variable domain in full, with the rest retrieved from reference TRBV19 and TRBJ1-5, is DGGITQSPKYLFRKEGQNVTLSCEQNLNHDAMYWYRQDPGQGLRLIYYSQIVNDFQKGDIAEGYSVSREKKESFPLTVTSAQKNPTAFYLCASGMARGSNQPQHFGDGTRLSIL.

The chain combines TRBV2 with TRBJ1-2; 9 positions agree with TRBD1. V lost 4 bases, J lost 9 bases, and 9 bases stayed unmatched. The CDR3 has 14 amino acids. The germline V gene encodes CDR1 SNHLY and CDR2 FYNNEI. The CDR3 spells CASSGTGGGISYTF. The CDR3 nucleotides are TGTGCCAGCAGTGGAACAGGGGGCGGTATTAGCTACACCTTC.

Here the CDR3 reads CASSMGTGSYNEQFF. In DNA form, the CDR3 reads TGTGCCAGCAGCATGGGGACAGGGTCCTACAATGAGCAGTTCTTC. The rearrangement uses TRBV12-3 or TRBV12-4 and TRBJ2-1, with 9 nucleotides matching TRBD1. Trimming cost V 6 bases and J 1 base; bases outside gene matches: 4. The CDR3 sequence is 15 residues long.

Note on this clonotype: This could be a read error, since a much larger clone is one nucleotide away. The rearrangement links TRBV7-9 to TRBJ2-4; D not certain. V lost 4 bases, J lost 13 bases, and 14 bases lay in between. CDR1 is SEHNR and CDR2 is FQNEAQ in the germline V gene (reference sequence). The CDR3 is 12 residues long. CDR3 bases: TGTGCCAGCAGCTCAAAGATAGGAGAGCAGTACTTC. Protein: CASSSKIGEQYF.

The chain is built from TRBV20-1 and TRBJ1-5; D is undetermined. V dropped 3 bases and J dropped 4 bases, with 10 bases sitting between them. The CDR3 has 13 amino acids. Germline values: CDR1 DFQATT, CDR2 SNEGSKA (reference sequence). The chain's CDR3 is CSASNAKNQPQHF. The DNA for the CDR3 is TGCAGTGCTAGCAATGCGAAAAATCAGCCCCAGCATTTT.

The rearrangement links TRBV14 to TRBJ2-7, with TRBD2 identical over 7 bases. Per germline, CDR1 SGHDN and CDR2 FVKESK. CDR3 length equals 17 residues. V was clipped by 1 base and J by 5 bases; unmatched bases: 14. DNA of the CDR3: TGTGCCAGCAGCCAAGCTCCAAACCTAGGCCGGGAGGACGAGCAGTACTTC. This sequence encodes CASSQAPNLGREDEQYF. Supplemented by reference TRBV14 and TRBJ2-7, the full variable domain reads EAGVTQFPSHSVIEKGQTVTLRCDPISGHDNLYWYRRVMGKEIKFLLHFVKESKQDESGMPNNRFLAERTGGTYSTLKVQPAELEDSGVYFCASSQAPNLGREDEQYFGPGTRLTVT.

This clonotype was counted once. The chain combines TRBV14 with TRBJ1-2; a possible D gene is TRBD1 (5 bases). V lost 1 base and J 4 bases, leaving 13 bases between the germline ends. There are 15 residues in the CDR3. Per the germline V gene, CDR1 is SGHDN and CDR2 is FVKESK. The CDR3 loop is CASSQVLGQAYGYTF. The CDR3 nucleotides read TGTGCCAGCAGCCAAGTTCTGGGGCAGGCCTATGGCTACACCTTC.